The 16 T cell receptor beta chains presented below share a single source sample, sequenced in a study of blood T cell repertoires in COVID-19. Sequenced by immunoSEQ multiplex PCR; TCRdb stores in-frame clones only, minus some. The top ten clones hold approximately 6.1% of a sample with under 200,000 clones, 75% to 90% of them seen once. Input material: peripheral blood. The source is a woman between 40 and 50 years old with acute or convalescent COVID-19.

The V gene is TRBV28, the J gene TRBJ2-1, with no clear D. Germline values: CDR1 MDHEN, CDR2 SYDVKM. Trimming left V 5 bases short and J 7 bases short, with 15 bases between. This CDR3 has 14 amino acids. CDR3 sequence reads: CASSKHRGGNEQFF. The CDR3 DNA reads as TGTGCCAGCAGTAAGCATAGAGGTGGTAATGAGCAGTTCTTC.

There are a few counts of this clone. V gene TRBV5-4 combines with J gene TRBJ1-5, with 8 bases fitting TRBD1. This CDR3 is built from 13 residues. V lost 3 bases to trimming and J lost 5 bases; unmatched junction nucleotides: 1. CDR1 is SGHNT and CDR2 is YYREEE in the germline V gene (reference sequence). The CDR3, as DNA: TGTGCCAGCAGCTCGGGACAGGATCAGCCCCAGCATTTT. It is translated as CASSSGQDQPQHF.

This sequence joins TRBV28 and TRBJ1-1, with 9 bases matching TRBD1. The CDR3 extends over 15 amino acids. Germline V gene data show CDR1 as MDHEN and CDR2 as SYDVKM. Losses at the gene ends were 4 bases for V and 5 bases for J; bases not matched to a gene: 8. CDR3 loop: CASSSTGTGWTEAFF. CDR3 DNA sequence: TGTGCCAGCAGTTCAACCGGGACAGGGTGGACTGAAGCTTTCTTT.

The J gene is TRBJ2-7, the V gene TRBV4-2; possibly TRBD2 for D (6 bases). Looked up from germline, CDR1 is LGHNA and CDR2 is YNFKEQ. V dropped 3 bases and J dropped 5 bases, with 14 bases sitting between them. The CDR3 contains 14 residues. In DNA, the CDR3 is TGTGCCAGCAGCCAGGGTGGAGGGAGGCACGAGCAGTACTTC. Amino acid sequence: CASSQGGGRHEQYF.

The gene calls are TRBV7-8 and TRBJ1-1; D uncertain. From germline, CDR1 is SGHVS and CDR2 FQNEAQ. Trimming shortened V by 5 bases and J by 1 base, and 11 bases separated the two germline ends. The CDR3 covers 14 residues. CDR3 nucleotide sequence: TGTGCCAGCAGCCCCGAAGCTACGAACACTGAAGCTTTCTTT. It is translated as CASSPEATNTEAFF.

The V call is TRBV5-6, the J call TRBJ2-5; a possible D gene is TRBD2 (6 bases). Per germline, CDR1 SGHDT and CDR2 YYEEEE. The CDR3 runs 13 residues. Trimming cost V 6 bases and J 5 bases, with 14 bases left between them. The CDR3 DNA reads TGTGCCAGCACCTGGGGGGTGCGCGAGACCCAGTACTTC. Amino acid sequence: CASTWGVRETQYF. Full variable domain (remainder filled in from reference TRBV5-6 and TRBJ2-5): DAGVTQSPTHLIKTRGQQVTLRCSPKSGHDTVSWYQQALGQGPQFIFQYYEEEERQRGNFPDRFSGHQFPNYSSELNVNALLLGDSALYLCASTWGVRETQYFGPGTRLLVL.

This chain connects TRBV18 to TRBJ1-1; D is undetermined. Germline CDR1 KGHSH, CDR2 LQKENI. CDR3 size: 16 residues. V lost 1 base and J 3 bases, leaving 15 bases between the germline ends. The DNA of the CDR3 is TGTGCCAGCTCACCACTGGAACATGAGGTGGACACTGAAGCTTTCTTT. It encodes CASSPLEHEVDTEAFF.

This clone was seen at least ten times. The chain uses TRBV9 and TRBJ1-2, with 9 bases that match TRBD1. The V gene's germline CDR1 is SGDLS and CDR2 YYNGEE. The junction had 6 bases not matched to a gene; V was cut back by 4 bases and J by 5 bases. The CDR3 spans 14 residues. The CDR3 nucleotides are TGTGCCAGCAGCCCACAGGGGGCTGGTTATGGCTACACCTTC. It translates to CASSPQGAGYGYTF.

To note about this clone: Other DNA sequences in the sample encode the same CDR3. The chain has TRBV27 and TRBJ2-7, with TRBD1 matching 8 bases. The J segment lost 0 bases and the V segment lost 3 bases, leaving 1 base of the junction unmatched. The CDR3 is 14 amino acids. From germline, CDR1 is MNHEY and CDR2 SMNVEV (reference sequence). The CDR3 nucleotides read TGTGCCAGCAGTTTTGGGACAGGCTCCTACGAGCAGTACTTC. Its protein product is CASSFGTGSYEQYF.

This chain links TRBV4-1 with TRBJ2-1, with 9 bases identical to TRBD2. Germline CDR1 and CDR2: MGHRA and YSYEKL. The ends lost 2 bases at V and 4 bases at J; junction bases unmatched: 3. This CDR3 region has 15 residues. The CDR3 coding sequence is TGCGCCAGCAGCCAACAGCGGGGGGTTTACAATGAGCAGTTCTTC. It codes for CASSQQRGVYNEQFF.

V is TRBV2 and J is TRBJ2-2, with D tentatively TRBD1 (5 bases). Germline V CDR1 and CDR2: SNHLY, FYNNEI. The CDR3 totals 14 residues. V lost 4 bases and J 7 bases, leaving 13 bases between the germline ends. CDR3 nucleotide sequence: TGTGCCAGCAGTGTAGGTGGGGCCAGCGGGGAGCTGTTTTTT. Its translation: CASSVGGASGELFF.

This clone has a handful of counts. V gene TRBV5-5 combines with J gene TRBJ1-5, with TRBD1 identical over 7 bases. J gave up 6 bases and V 0 bases, and 3 bases lay outside the gene matches. CDR3 length equals 14 residues. Germline V gene sequence: CDR1 SGHKS, CDR2 YYEKEE (reference sequence). The CDR3, as DNA: TGTGCCAGCAGCTTGGACAGGGGAGTTCAGCCCCAGCATTTT. It specifies CASSLDRGVQPQHF. The variable domain in full, with the rest retrieved from reference TRBV5-5 and TRBJ1-5, is DAGVTQSPTHLIKTRGQQVTLRCSPISGHKSVSWYQQVLGQGPQFIFQYYEKEERGRGNFPDRFSARQFPNYSSELNVNALLLGDSALYLCASSLDRGVQPQHFGDGTRLSIL.

The genes are TRBV6-5 and TRBJ1-1, with 7 bases fitting TRBD1. CDR1 and CDR2 from the germline V gene are MNHEY and SVGAGI. The CDR3 totals 14 residues. V gave up 0 bases and J gave up 3 bases; unmatched junction bases: 1. CDR3 sequence reads: CASSYSGGDTEAFF. The CDR3 DNA is TGTGCCAGCAGTTACTCAGGGGGCGACACTGAAGCTTTCTTT.

V gene TRBV6-5 combines with J gene TRBJ1-2, with no clear D. The germline V gene has CDR1 MNHEY and CDR2 SVGAGI. Trimming pared 7 bases from V and 6 bases from J, leaving 15 bases between. There are 13 residues in the CDR3. CDR3 nucleotides: TGTGCCAGCACTTCTAACAGACGAAATGGCTACACCTTC. This sequence encodes CASTSNRRNGYTF.

As for this clone: A read error may account for a junction end that differs from germline. The chain joins TRBV3-1 (or the pseudogene TRBV3-2) to TRBJ2-7; 14 positions agree with TRBD2. CDR3 length: 12 residues. The germline V gene encodes CDR1 LGHDT and CDR2 YNNKEL (reference sequence). CDR3: CASSQGLAGVAF. The CDR3 DNA is TGTGCCAGCAGCCAGGGACTAGCGGGAGTCGCCTTC.

V gene TRBV3-1 (or the pseudogene TRBV3-2) combines with J gene TRBJ1-5, with D perhaps matching TRBD1 (6 bases). The V gene's germline CDR1 is LGHDT and CDR2 YNNKEL (reference sequence). The V end was cut by 1 base, the J end by 6 bases, with 13 bases between. This CDR3 is 15 amino acids long. As DNA, the CDR3 is TGTGCCAGCAGCCAAGGCGCGGGGGCAGGTCAGCCCCAGCATTTT. Its protein product is CASSQGAGAGQPQHF.